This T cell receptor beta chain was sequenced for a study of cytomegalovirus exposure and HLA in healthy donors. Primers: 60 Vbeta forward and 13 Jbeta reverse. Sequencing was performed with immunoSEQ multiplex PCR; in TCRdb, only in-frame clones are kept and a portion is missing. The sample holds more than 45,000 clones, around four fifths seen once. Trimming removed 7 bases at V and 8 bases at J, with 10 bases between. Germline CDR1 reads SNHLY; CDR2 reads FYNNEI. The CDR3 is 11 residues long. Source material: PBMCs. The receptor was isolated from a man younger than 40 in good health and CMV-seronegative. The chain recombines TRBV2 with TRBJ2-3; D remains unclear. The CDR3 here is CASTPRSTQYF. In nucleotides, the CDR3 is TGTGCCAGCACCCCACGGAGTACGCAGTATTTT.